This T cell receptor beta chain was retrieved from a study of early T cells in non-severe SARS-CoV-2 infection. The study, taken as a whole, reports: A preference for anti-spike CD8 responses marked VDJdb matching, which missed private and CD4 specificities.

Individually, cDNA molecules had unique molecular identifiers attached to them. TCRdb used MiXCR to reprocess the 5' RACE reads, holding one entry per CDR3 protein. The sample carries about 49,000 distinct CDR3 sequences, 5.5% to 6.5% recorded once. The CDR3 is 15 amino acids. V gave up 1 base and J gave up 2 bases, with 10 bases separating them. Germline assignment: CDR1 PRHDT and CDR2 FYEKMQ (reference sequence). Many counts were recorded for this clonotype. Its antigen is as yet unknown. Sequences were derived from whole blood, sampled at baseline. This rearrangement joins TRBV13 to TRBJ2-3; D is perhaps TRBD2 (7 bases). The sequence came from an adult who was a healthcare worker with PCR-confirmed SARS-CoV-2 infection or an uninfected control (not recorded which). CDR3 in DNA: TGTGCCAGCAGCTTAGCTGCGGGGGCCACAGATACGCAGTATTTT. Encoded protein: CASSLAAGATDTQYF.